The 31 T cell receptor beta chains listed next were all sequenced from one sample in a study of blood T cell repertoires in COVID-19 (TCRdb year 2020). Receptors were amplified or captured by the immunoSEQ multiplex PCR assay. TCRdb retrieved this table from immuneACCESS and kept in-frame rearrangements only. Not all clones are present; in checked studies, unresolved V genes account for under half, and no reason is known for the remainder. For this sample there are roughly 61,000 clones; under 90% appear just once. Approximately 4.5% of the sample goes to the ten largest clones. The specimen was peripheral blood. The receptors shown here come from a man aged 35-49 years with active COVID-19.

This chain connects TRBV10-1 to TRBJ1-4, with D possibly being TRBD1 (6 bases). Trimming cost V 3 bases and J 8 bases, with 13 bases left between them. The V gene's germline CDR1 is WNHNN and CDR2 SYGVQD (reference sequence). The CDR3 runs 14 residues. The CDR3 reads CASSEGAGDEKLFF. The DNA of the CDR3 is TGCGCCAGCAGTGAAGGGGCAGGGGACGAAAAACTGTTTTTT.

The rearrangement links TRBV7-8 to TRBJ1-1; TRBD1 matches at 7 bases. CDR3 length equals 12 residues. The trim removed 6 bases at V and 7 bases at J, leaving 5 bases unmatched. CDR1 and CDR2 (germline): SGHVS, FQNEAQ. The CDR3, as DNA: TGTGCCAGCAGTTCGCAGGGGGGTGAAGCTTTCTTT. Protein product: CASSSQGGEAFF. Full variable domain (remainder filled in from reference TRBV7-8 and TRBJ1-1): GAGVSQSPRYKVAKRGQDVALRCDPISGHVSLFWYQQALGQGPEFLTYFQNEAQLDKSGLPSDRFFAERPEGSVSTLKIQRTQQEDSAVYLCASSSQGGEAFFGQGTRLTVV.

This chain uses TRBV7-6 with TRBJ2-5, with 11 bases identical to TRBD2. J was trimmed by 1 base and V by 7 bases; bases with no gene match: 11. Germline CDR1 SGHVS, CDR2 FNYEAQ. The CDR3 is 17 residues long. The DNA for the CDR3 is TGTGCCAGCACCTCAAATCCACTAGCGGGAGCCCAAGAGACCCAGTACTTC. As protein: CASTSNPLAGAQETQYF.

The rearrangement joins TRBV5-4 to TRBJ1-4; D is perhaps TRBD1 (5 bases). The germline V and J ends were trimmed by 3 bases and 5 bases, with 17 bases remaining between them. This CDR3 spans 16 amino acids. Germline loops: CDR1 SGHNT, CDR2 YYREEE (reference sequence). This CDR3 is CASSSTGGTVNEKLFF. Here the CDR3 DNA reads TGTGCCAGCAGCTCCACCGGGGGGACGGTGAATGAAAAACTGTTTTTT.

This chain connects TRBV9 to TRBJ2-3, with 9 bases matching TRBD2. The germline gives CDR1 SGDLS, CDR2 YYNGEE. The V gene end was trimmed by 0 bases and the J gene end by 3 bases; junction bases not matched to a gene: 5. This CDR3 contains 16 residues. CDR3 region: CASSVGGGRATDTQYF. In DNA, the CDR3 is TGTGCCAGCAGCGTAGGAGGCGGGAGGGCTACAGATACGCAGTATTTT. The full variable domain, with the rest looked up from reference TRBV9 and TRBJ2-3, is DSGVTQTPKHLITATGQRVTLRCSPRSGDLSVYWYQQSLDQGLQFLIQYYNGEERAKGNILERFSAQQFPDLHSELNLSSLELGDSALYFCASSVGGGRATDTQYFGPGTRLTVL.

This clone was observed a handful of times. In DNA form, the CDR3 reads TGTGCCAGCAGCGTAGGACTAGCAAGTTCCTACGAGCAGTACTTC. Protein: CASSVGLASSYEQYF. The gene calls are TRBV9 and TRBJ2-7; 7 nucleotides match TRBD2. V shed 0 bases, J shed 1 base, and the junction held 4 bases outside the gene matches. Germline assignment: CDR1 SGDLS and CDR2 YYNGEE. The length of the CDR3 is 15 residues.

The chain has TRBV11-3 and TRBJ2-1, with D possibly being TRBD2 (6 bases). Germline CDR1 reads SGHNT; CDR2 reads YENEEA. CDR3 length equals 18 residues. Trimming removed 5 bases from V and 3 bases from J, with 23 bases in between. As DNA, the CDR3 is TGTGCCAGCAGCCCCAGGCCCCCTTTAGCGGTTGGCTACAATGAGCAGTTCTTC. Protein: CASSPRPPLAVGYNEQFF.

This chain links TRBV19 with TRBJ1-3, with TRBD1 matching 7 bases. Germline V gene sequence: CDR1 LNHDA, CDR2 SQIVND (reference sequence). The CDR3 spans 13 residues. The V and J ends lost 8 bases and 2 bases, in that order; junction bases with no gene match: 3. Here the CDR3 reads CASQQGAGNTIYF. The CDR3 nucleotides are TGTGCCAGTCAGCAGGGGGCTGGAAACACCATATATTTT. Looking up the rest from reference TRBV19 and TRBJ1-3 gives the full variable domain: DGGITQSPKYLFRKEGQNVTLSCEQNLNHDAMYWYRQDPGQGLRLIYYSQIVNDFQKGDIAEGYSVSREKKESFPLTVTSAQKNPTAFYLCASQQGAGNTIYFGEGSWLTVV.

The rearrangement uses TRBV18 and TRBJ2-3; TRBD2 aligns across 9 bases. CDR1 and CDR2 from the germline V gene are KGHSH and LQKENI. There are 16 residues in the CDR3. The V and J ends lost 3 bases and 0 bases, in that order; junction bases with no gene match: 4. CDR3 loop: CASSPTSGGSTDTQYF. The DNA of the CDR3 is TGTGCCAGCTCACCGACTAGCGGCGGGAGCACAGATACGCAGTATTTT.

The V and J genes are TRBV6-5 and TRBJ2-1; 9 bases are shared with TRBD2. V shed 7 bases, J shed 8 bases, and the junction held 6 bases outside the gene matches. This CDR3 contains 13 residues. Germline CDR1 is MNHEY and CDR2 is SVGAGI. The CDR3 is CASNAGGIDEQFF. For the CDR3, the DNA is TGTGCCAGCAATGCGGGAGGGATCGATGAGCAGTTCTTC.

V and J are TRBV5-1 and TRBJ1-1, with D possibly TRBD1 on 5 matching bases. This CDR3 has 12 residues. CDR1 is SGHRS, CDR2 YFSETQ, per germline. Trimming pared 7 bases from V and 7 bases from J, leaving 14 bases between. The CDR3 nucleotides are TGCGCCAGCTCCGGGGCGGGGGTTGAAGCTTTCTTT. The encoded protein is CASSGAGVEAFF.

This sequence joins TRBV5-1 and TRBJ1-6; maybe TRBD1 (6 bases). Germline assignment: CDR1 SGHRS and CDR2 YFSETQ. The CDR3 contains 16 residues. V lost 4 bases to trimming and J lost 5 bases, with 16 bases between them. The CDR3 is CASSLGGGENNSPLHF. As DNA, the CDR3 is TGCGCCAGCAGCCTCGGAGGGGGGGAAAATAATTCACCCCTCCACTTT.

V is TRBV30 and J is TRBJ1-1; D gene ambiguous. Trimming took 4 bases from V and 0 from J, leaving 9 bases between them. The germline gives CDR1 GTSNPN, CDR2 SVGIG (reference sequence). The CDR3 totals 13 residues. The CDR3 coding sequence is TGTGCCTGGATTAACGCGATGAACACTGAAGCTTTCTTT. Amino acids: CAWINAMNTEAFF.

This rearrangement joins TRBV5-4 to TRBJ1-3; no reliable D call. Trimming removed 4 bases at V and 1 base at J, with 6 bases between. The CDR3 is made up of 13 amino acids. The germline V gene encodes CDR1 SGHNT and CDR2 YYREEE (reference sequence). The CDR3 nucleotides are TGTGCCAGCAGCGCGGGGTCTGGAAACACCATATATTTT. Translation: CASSAGSGNTIYF.

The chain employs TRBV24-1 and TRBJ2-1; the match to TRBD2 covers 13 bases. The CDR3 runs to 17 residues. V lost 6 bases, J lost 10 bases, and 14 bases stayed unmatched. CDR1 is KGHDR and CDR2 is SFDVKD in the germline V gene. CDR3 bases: TGTGCCACCAGTCTAGGGACTAGCGGGACCTACGGGAAGGAGCAGTTCTTC. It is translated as CATSLGTSGTYGKEQFF.

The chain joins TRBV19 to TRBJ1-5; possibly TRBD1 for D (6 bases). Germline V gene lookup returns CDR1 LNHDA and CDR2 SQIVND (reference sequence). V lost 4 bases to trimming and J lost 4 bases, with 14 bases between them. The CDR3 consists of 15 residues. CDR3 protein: CASSTTGGRNQPQHF. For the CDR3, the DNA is TGTGCCAGTAGTACGACAGGAGGTAGAAATCAGCCCCAGCATTTT. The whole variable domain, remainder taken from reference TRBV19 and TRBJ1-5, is DGGITQSPKYLFRKEGQNVTLSCEQNLNHDAMYWYRQDPGQGLRLIYYSQIVNDFQKGDIAEGYSVSREKKESFPLTVTSAQKNPTAFYLCASSTTGGRNQPQHFGDGTRLSIL.

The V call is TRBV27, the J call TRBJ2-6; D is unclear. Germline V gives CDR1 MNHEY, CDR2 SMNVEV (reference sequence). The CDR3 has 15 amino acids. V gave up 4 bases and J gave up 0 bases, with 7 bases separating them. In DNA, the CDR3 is TGTGCCAGCAGTTCAGGTCTCTCTGGGGCCAACGTCCTGACTTTC. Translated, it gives CASSSGLSGANVLTF. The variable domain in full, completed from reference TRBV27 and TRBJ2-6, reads EAQVTQNPRYLITVTGKKLTVTCSQNMNHEYMSWYRQDPGLGLRQIYYSMNVEVTDKGDVPEGYKVSRKEKRNFPLILESPSPNQTSLYFCASSSGLSGANVLTFGAGSRLTVL.

CDR3: CASSRELAIDEQFF. In nucleotides, the CDR3 is TGTGCCAGTAGTAGAGAACTAGCGATCGATGAGCAGTTCTTC. V and J are TRBV19 and TRBJ2-1; the match to TRBD2 covers 7 bases. The CDR3 spans 14 residues. Germline V lookup: CDR1 LNHDA, CDR2 SQIVND (reference sequence). V lost 4 bases to trimming and J lost 8 bases; unmatched junction nucleotides: 8.

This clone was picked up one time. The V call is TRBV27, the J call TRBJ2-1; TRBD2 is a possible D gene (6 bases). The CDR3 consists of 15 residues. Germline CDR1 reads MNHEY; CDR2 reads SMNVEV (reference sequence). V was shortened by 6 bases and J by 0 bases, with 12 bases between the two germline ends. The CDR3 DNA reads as TGTGCCAGCAGGACTGGGAGGAGCTCCTACAATGAGCAGTTCTTC. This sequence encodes CASRTGRSSYNEQFF.

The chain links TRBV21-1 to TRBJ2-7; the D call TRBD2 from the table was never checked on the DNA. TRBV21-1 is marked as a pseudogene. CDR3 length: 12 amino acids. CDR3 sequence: CASPLSIYEQYF. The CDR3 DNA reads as TGTGCCAGCCCACTTTCCATCTACGAGCAGTACTTC.

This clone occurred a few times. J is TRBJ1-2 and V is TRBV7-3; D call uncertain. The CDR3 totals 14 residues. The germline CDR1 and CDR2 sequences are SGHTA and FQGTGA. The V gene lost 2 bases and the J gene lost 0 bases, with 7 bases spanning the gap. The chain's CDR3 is CASSLRPANYGYTF. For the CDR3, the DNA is TGTGCCAGCAGCTTACGTCCCGCTAACTATGGCTACACCTTC.

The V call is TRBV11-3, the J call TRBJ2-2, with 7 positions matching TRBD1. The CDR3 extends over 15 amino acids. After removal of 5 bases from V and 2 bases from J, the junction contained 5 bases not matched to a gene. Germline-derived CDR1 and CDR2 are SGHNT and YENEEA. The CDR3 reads CASSTQGSNTGELFF. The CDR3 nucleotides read TGTGCCAGCAGCACACAGGGGAGTAACACCGGGGAGCTGTTTTTT.

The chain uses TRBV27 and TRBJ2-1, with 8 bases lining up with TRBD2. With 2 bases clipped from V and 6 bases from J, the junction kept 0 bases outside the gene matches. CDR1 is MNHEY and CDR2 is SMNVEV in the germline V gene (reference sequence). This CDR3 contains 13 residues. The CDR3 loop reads CASSLLAGNEQFF. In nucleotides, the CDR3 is TGTGCCAGCAGTTTACTAGCGGGCAATGAGCAGTTCTTC.

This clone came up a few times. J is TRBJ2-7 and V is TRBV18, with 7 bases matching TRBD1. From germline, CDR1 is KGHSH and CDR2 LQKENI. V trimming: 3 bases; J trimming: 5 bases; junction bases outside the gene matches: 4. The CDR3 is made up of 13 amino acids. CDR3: CASSPDRVNEQYF. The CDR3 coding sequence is TGTGCCAGCTCACCCGACAGGGTTAACGAGCAGTACTTC.

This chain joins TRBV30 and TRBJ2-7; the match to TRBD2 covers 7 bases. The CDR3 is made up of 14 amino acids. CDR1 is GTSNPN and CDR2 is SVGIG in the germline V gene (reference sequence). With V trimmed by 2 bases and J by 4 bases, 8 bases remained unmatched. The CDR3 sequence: CAWSIGGSGYEQYF. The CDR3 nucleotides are TGTGCCTGGAGTATTGGCGGGAGTGGGTACGAGCAGTACTTC.

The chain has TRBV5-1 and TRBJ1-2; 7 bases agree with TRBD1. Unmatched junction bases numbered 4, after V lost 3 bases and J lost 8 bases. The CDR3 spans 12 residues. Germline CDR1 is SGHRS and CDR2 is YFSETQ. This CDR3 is CASSSGGYGYTF. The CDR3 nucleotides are TGCGCCAGCAGCTCAGGGGGATACGGCTACACCTTC.

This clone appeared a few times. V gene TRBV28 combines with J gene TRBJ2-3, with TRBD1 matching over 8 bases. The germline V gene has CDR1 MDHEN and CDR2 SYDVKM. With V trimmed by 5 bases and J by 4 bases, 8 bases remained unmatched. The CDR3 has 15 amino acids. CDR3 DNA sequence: TGTGCCAGCAGTCCGACAGGGGCTGTTGCAGATACGCAGTATTTT. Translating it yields CASSPTGAVADTQYF.

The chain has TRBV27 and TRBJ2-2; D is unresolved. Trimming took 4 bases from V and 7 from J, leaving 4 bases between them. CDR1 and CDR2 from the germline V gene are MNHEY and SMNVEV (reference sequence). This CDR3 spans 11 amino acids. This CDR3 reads CASSSLGELFF. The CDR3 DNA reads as TGTGCCAGCAGTTCCCTCGGGGAGCTGTTTTTT.

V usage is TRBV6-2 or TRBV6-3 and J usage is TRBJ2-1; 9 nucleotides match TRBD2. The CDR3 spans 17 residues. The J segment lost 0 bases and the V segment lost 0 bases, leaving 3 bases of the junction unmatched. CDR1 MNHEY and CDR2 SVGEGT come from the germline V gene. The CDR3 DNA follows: TGTGCCAGCAGTTACTCGCCTAGCGGGACCTCCTACAATGAGCAGTTCTTC. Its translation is CASSYSPSGTSYNEQFF.

The CDR3 region is CAISESLGGGNTGELFF. In DNA, the CDR3 is TGTGCCATCAGTGAGTCTTTAGGAGGAGGGAACACCGGGGAGCTGTTTTTT. This chain connects TRBV10-3 to TRBJ2-2; a weak D match, TRBD2 (5 bases). The CDR3 is 17 residues long. Germline V gives CDR1 ENHRY, CDR2 SYGVKD. V gave up 0 bases and J gave up 1 base, with 12 bases separating them.

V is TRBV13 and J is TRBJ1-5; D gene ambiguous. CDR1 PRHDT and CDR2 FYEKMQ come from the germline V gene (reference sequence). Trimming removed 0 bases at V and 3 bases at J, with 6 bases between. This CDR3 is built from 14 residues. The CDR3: CASSLGAANQPQHF. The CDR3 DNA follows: TGTGCCAGCAGCTTAGGGGCCGCCAATCAGCCCCAGCATTTT.